The present TCR beta chain was sequenced within a study of human T cells and chemical hapten exposure. TCRdb called the RACE reads again in MiXCR, with one record for every CDR3 protein. The sample holds about 84,000 distinct CDR3 sequences, about a tenth seen once. The study's findings and limits: Expanded TCR sets contained significantly more large CDR3 similarity clusters than controls.

Time point: patch test 2, 6 weeks after DPC sensitization. Treatment in this sample: therapeutic diphenylcyclopropenone sensitization with weekly scalp DPC. This clonotype has just a few counts. Its antigen is unidentified. This CDR3 has 13 amino acids. V lost 5 bases and J 6 bases, leaving 11 bases between the germline ends. Germline CDR1 is KGHDR and CDR2 is SFDVKD. This rearrangement joins TRBV24-1 to TRBJ2-3; possible D gene TRBD2, 5 bases. This receptor was identified in a woman in her twenties or thirties with alopecia areata. Some clones in this sample may be carry-over from other donors' samples. Sequenced here: whole blood, sampled in connection with sensitization to the hapten diphenylcyclopropenone (DPC). This chain's CDR3 is CATSAQPGDTQYF. CDR3 sequence (DNA): TGTGCCACCAGTGCCCAACCGGGGGATACGCAGTATTTT.